Below, 15 T cell receptor beta chains from the same sample are listed, as sequenced in a study of shared clonotypes between healthy human individuals. Profiling relied on immunoSEQ multiplex PCR, and the TCRdb table lists in-frame clones only, not all of them. The table lists 1,400,000 or so clones, 98% of them singletons. The sample taken for sequencing was naive CD4+ T cells sorted from blood. Documented subset: CD45RA+ positively selected. Receptors originate from a man between 25 and 39 years old in good health.

On this clone: Additional DNA sequences in this sample encode the identical CDR3. This chain connects TRBV27 to TRBJ2-1; no clear D gene. CDR3 length: 14 amino acids. From germline, CDR1 is MNHEY and CDR2 SMNVEV (reference sequence). Trimming left V 0 bases short and J 1 base short, with 4 bases between. The CDR3: CASSLSGSYNEQFF. The CDR3 DNA reads TGTGCCAGCAGTTTATCGGGATCCTACAATGAGCAGTTCTTC.

This chain joins TRBV14 and TRBJ2-4; no reliable D call. The germline V gene has CDR1 SGHDN and CDR2 FVKESK. V was pared by 1 base and J by 8 bases, with 6 bases between. The CDR3 totals 12 residues. CDR3 coding DNA: TGTGCCAGCAGCCAAGGGTTGCACATTCAGTACTTC. This gives the protein CASSQGLHIQYF. The full variable domain, completed using reference TRBV14 and TRBJ2-4, is EAGVTQFPSHSVIEKGQTVTLRCDPISGHDNLYWYRRVMGKEIKFLLHFVKESKQDESGMPNNRFLAERTGGTYSTLKVQPAELEDSGVYFCASSQGLHIQYFGAGTRLSVL.

The rearrangement links TRBV7-9 to TRBJ2-7, with D perhaps TRBD2 (6 bases). Germline V CDR1 and CDR2: SEHNR, FQNEAQ (reference sequence). Trimming pared 5 bases from V and 5 bases from J, leaving 19 bases between. The length of the CDR3 is 15 residues. As DNA, the CDR3 is TGTGCCAGCAGCCGGTTCGGGGGTTCTTACAACGAGCAGTACTTC. It specifies CASSRFGGSYNEQYF. The full variable domain, its missing parts supplied by reference TRBV7-9 and TRBJ2-7, is DTGVSQNPRHKITKRGQNVTFRCDPISEHNRLYWYRQTLGQGPEFLTYFQNEAQLEKSRLLSDRFSAERPKGSFSTLEIQRTEQGDSAMYLCASSRFGGSYNEQYFGPGTRLTVT.

Turning to this clone: At the DNA level, this CDR3 is encoded by other sequences in the same sample as well. This rearrangement joins TRBV19 to TRBJ1-4; no definite D call. This CDR3 comprises 14 residues. Germline CDR1 is LNHDA and CDR2 is SQIVND (reference sequence). Deletions cut 2 bases from V and 4 bases from J, with 8 bases between. The DNA for the CDR3 is TGTGCCAGTAGTATACTACGGAATAATGAAAAACTGTTTTTT. Translated: CASSILRNNEKLFF.

The rearrangement links TRBV28 to TRBJ2-7, with 7 bases that match TRBD1. The germline V gene has CDR1 MDHEN and CDR2 SYDVKM. Germline trimming cut 10 bases from V and 7 bases from J; bases unmatched to any gene: 19. This CDR3 has 15 amino acids. In nucleotides, the CDR3 is TGTGCCAACGACACCGGGACAGTGCCATTATATGAGCAGTACTTC. It specifies CANDTGTVPLYEQYF.

The V gene is TRBV6-6, the J gene TRBJ2-7; 11 bases are shared with TRBD2. The V segment lost 2 bases and the J segment 5 bases; nucleotides outside the gene matches: 2. This CDR3 contains 14 residues. Germline CDR1 reads MNHNY; CDR2 reads SVGAGI (reference sequence). The CDR3 nucleotides read TGTGCCAGCAGTTACACTAGCGGGAGTCACGAGCAGTACTTC. This translates into CASSYTSGSHEQYF.

The CDR3 is CASRTGQLDEQYF. The CDR3 coding sequence is TGTGCCAGCAGAACGGGACAATTAGACGAGCAGTACTTC. The rearrangement links TRBV6-5 to TRBJ2-7; a possible D gene is TRBD1 (6 bases). The germline V and J ends were trimmed by 6 bases and 5 bases, with 14 bases remaining between them. The CDR3 covers 13 residues. Germline V gene sequence: CDR1 MNHEY, CDR2 SVGAGI.

The chain joins TRBV5-1 to TRBJ2-2, with 7 positions matching TRBD2. V was pared by 7 bases and J by 4 bases, with 10 bases of the junction left unmatched. Looked up from germline, CDR1 is SGHRS and CDR2 is YFSETQ. The CDR3 loop spans 15 amino acids. The CDR3 reads CASRREGAGTGELFF. DNA of the CDR3: TGCGCCAGCCGGAGGGAGGGAGCGGGCACCGGGGAGCTGTTTTTT.

This clone was counted once. This chain joins TRBV6-5 and TRBJ2-2; possible D gene TRBD2, 6 bases. The CDR3 runs to 15 residues. Germline V gene sequence: CDR1 MNHEY, CDR2 SVGAGI. With 9 bases removed from V and 5 bases from J, the gap between germline ends came to 19 bases. The CDR3 DNA reads TGTGCCAGTCGGGGTCTAGCGAGGGTAACCGGGGAGCTGTTTTTT. Amino acid sequence: CASRGLARVTGELFF.

This clone was detected only once. The chain carries TRBV29-1 and TRBJ2-1; D assignment may be TRBD1 or TRBD2 (6 bases each). Germline loops: CDR1 SQVTM, CDR2 ANQGSEA. Deletions cut 3 bases from V and 4 bases from J, with 22 bases between. This CDR3 is built from 17 residues. The DNA of the CDR3 is TGCAGCGTTGAGGAGGGTGGGGGCCAATGGTGGTACAATGAGCAGTTCTTC. It codes for CSVEEGGGQWWYNEQFF.

The chain combines TRBV5-1 with TRBJ2-1; no clear D. This CDR3 contains 12 residues. Germline CDR1 is SGHRS and CDR2 is YFSETQ. The V gene lost 1 base and the J gene lost 6 bases, with 5 bases spanning the gap. In DNA form, the CDR3 reads TGCGCCAGCAGCTTGACAACCAATGAGCAGTTCTTC. Translating it yields CASSLTTNEQFF. Drawing the rest from reference TRBV5-1 and TRBJ2-1, the complete variable domain is KAGVTQTPRYLIKTRGQQVTLSCSPISGHRSVSWYQQTPGQGLQFLFEYFSETQRNKGNFPGRFSGRQFSNSRSEMNVSTLELGDSALYLCASSLTTNEQFFGPGTRLTVL.

V gene TRBV5-4 combines with J gene TRBJ1-2; 10 bases line up with TRBD1. Germline assignment: CDR1 SGHNT and CDR2 YYREEE (reference sequence). This CDR3 has 13 amino acids. V trimming: 4 bases; J trimming: 6 bases; junction bases outside the gene matches: 3. CDR3 residues: CASSRDRGHGYTF. The DNA of the CDR3 is TGTGCCAGCAGCCGCGACAGGGGGCATGGCTACACCTTC.

This chain links TRBV2 with TRBJ2-1; D gene unclear. The germline gives CDR1 SNHLY, CDR2 FYNNEI. The CDR3 length is 13 residues. Trimming left V 8 bases short and J 6 bases short, with 14 bases between. The CDR3 DNA is TGTGCCAGCCGACCGAGTGGCGGCAATGAGCAGTTCTTC. Protein product: CASRPSGGNEQFF.

The rearrangement uses TRBV11-2 and TRBJ2-7; the D is unclear. Germline V gene lookup returns CDR1 SGHAT and CDR2 FQNNGV. The CDR3 contains 14 residues. V was cut by 3 bases and J by 6 bases, with 15 bases left in between. CDR3 nucleotide sequence: TGTGCCAGCAGCTTCCCTCTGGCCCACGGCGAGCAGTACTTC. It is translated as CASSFPLAHGEQYF.

CDR3 sequence reads: CAWTSPPQGTRSYEQYF. The CDR3 bases are TGTGCCTGGACTTCCCCCCCCCAGGGGACCCGCTCCTACGAGCAGTACTTC. This chain links TRBV30 with TRBJ2-7, with D perhaps TRBD1 (6 bases). Germline assignment: CDR1 GTSNPN and CDR2 SVGIG (reference sequence). V lost 4 bases to trimming and J lost 0 bases, with 22 bases between them. This CDR3 is built from 17 residues.